Detailed here is one TCR beta chain. The data originate from a study of blood T cell repertoires in COVID-19. Across the study: The study drew acute and convalescent COVID-19 samples from the United States, Italy and Spain. T cells, B-cell-depleted T cells, or PBMCs supplied cDNA or gDNA.

The CDR3 consists of 14 residues. CDR1 is SGHAT, CDR2 FQNNGV, per germline. V was shortened by 2 bases and J by 8 bases, with 14 bases between the two germline ends. Original processing methods: How many nucleated cells were present was estimated from reference gene primer amplification. Sequencing was performed with immunoSEQ multiplex PCR; in TCRdb, only in-frame clones are kept and a portion is missing. The DNA gave D and trimming, while V, J and clone size come from that table. The sample holds roughly 500,000 clones, roughly nine tenths seen once. This TCR was recovered from a woman in her sixties who had recovered from COVID-19. The sequenced sample was PBMCs or T cells enriched from blood (not recorded which). The gene calls are TRBV11-2 and TRBJ2-3; D is perhaps TRBD1 (6 bases). DNA of the CDR3: TGTGCCAGCAGCTTATGGGGGCGCGAGGGTACGCAGTATTTT. Translation: CASSLWGREGTQYF.